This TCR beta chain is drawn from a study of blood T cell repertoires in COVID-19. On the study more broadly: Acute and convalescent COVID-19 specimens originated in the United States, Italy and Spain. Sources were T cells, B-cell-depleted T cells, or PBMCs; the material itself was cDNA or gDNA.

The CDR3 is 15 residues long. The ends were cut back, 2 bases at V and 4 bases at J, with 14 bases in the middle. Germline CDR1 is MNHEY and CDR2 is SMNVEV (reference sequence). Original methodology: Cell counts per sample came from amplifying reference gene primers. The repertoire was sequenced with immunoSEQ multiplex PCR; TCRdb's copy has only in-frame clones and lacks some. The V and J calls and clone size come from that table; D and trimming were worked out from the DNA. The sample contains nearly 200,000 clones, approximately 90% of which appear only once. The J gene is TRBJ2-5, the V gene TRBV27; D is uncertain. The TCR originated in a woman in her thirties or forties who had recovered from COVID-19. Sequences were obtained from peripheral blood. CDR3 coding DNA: TGTGCCAGCAGTTTAGGGTGGTTGCGAGGAGAGACCCAGTACTTC. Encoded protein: CASSLGWLRGETQYF.